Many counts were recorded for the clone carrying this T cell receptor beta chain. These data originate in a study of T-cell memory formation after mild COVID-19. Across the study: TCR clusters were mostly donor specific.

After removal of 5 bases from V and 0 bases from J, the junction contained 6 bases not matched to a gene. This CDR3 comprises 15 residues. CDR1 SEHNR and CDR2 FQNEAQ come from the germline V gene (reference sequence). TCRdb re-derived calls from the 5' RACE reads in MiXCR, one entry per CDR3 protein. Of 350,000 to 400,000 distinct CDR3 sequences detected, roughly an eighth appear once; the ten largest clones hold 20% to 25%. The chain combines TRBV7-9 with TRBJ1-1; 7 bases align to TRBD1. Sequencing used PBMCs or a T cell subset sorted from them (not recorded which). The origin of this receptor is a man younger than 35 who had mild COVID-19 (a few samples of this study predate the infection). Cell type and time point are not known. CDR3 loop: CASSLQGTMNTEAFF. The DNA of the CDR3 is TGTGCCAGCAGCCTACAGGGGACTATGAACACTGAAGCTTTCTTT.